This passage covers 19 T cell receptor beta chains from one sample sequenced in a study of CD8 T cells in Susac syndrome. cDNA came from approximately 0.5 to 1 ug RNA primed by random hexamers. TCRdb ran MiXCR on the immunoSEQ multiplex PCR reads and lists one entry per CDR3 protein. The repertoire has roughly 170,000 distinct CDR3 sequences, 80% to 95% of them found once; the top ten carry around 0.09%. Sequenced input: CD4+ T cells from PBMCs. All receptors come from a human donor with multiple sclerosis.

This clonotype was found once. The chain has TRBV20-1 and TRBJ2-7; no firm D call. Germline V lookup: CDR1 DFQATT, CDR2 SNEGSKA (reference sequence). The CDR3 runs 13 residues. V lost 0 bases to trimming and J lost 0 bases, with 6 bases between them. The CDR3 sequence: CSARDPSSYEQYF. The DNA of the CDR3 is TGCAGTGCTAGAGATCCAAGCTCCTACGAGCAGTACTTC.

The rearrangement links TRBV5-1 to TRBJ2-5; D is perhaps TRBD2 (6 bases). Trimming took off 2 bases at V and 5 bases at J, with 13 bases between the two ends. The CDR3 sequence is 14 residues long. The V gene's germline CDR1 is SGHRS and CDR2 YFSETQ. CDR3 residues: CASSFSSDYETQYF. For the CDR3, the DNA is TGCGCCAGCAGCTTTAGTTCGGACTACGAGACCCAGTACTTC.

The chain uses TRBV2 and TRBJ2-5, with 8 nucleotides matching TRBD1. The CDR3 is 13 amino acids. Trimming cost V 10 bases and J 1 base; bases outside gene matches: 5. Germline V CDR1 and CDR2: SNHLY, FYNNEI. CDR3 amino acids: CATRTGIQETQYF. CDR3 sequence (DNA): TGTGCCACCCGGACAGGGATCCAAGAGACCCAGTACTTC.

J is TRBJ2-1 and V is TRBV25-1, with TRBD1 as a possible D gene (6 bases). From germline, CDR1 is MGHDK and CDR2 SYGVNS. V was shortened by 3 bases and J by 15 bases, with 18 bases between the two germline ends. The CDR3 is 13 amino acids. CDR3 protein: CASSDPRDTAPFF. The CDR3 coding sequence is TGTGCCAGCAGTGACCCCCGGGACACCGCCCCGTTCTTC.

The DNA of the CDR3 is TGTGCCAGCAGTTTAGGGGCGGGGGCCAGCTCCTACGAGCAGTACTTC. It specifies CASSLGAGASSYEQYF. This chain joins TRBV27 and TRBJ2-7, with D possibly TRBD2 on 7 matching bases. Germline CDR1 is MNHEY and CDR2 is SMNVEV (reference sequence). The CDR3 has 16 residues. V lost 2 bases to trimming and J lost 0 bases, with 14 bases between them.

The V gene is TRBV4-1, the J gene TRBJ1-5; D is undetermined. The germline gives CDR1 MGHRA, CDR2 YSYEKL. This CDR3 is 15 amino acids long. The V end was cut by 6 bases, the J end by 0 bases, with 12 bases between. The CDR3 region has the DNA TGCGCCAGCAGGGCTCTCCGGGATAGCAATCAGCCCCAGCATTTT. Translation: CASRALRDSNQPQHF.

This chain joins TRBV20-1 and TRBJ1-2, with D possibly being TRBD1 (5 bases). Per the germline V gene, CDR1 is DFQATT and CDR2 is SNEGSKA (reference sequence). Trimming stripped 5 bases from V and 1 base from J, with 14 bases between. The CDR3 covers 14 residues. This chain's CDR3 is CSAGNRRVNYGYTF. The CDR3 DNA reads as TGCAGTGCTGGGAACAGGCGGGTTAACTATGGCTACACCTTC.

The J gene is TRBJ1-6, the V gene TRBV27, with D maybe TRBD1 (5 bases). Germline V gene data show CDR1 as MNHEY and CDR2 as SMNVEV (reference sequence). V lost 5 bases, J lost 7 bases, and 9 bases lay in between. The CDR3 totals 13 residues. CDR3 in DNA: TGTGCCAGCAGTAAGGGACCGAATTCACCCCTCCACTTT. This sequence encodes CASSKGPNSPLHF.

The V gene is TRBV4-1, the J gene TRBJ2-3; 12 nucleotides align to TRBD2. CDR1 is MGHRA, CDR2 YSYEKL, per germline. V gave up 1 base and J gave up 4 bases; unmatched junction bases: 6. The CDR3 runs to 17 residues. CDR3 residues: CASSQGTSGTRADTQYF. CDR3 sequence (DNA): TGCGCCAGCAGCCAAGGGACTAGCGGGACTAGGGCAGATACGCAGTATTTT.

The J gene is TRBJ1-1, the V gene TRBV27, with 9 nucleotides matching TRBD1. The CDR3 runs to 15 residues. Losses at the gene ends were 4 bases for V and 3 bases for J; bases not matched to a gene: 6. Per germline, CDR1 MNHEY and CDR2 SMNVEV (reference sequence). The DNA for the CDR3 is TGTGCCAGCAGTTCCCCGGACAGGGGAGACACTGAAGCTTTCTTT. Residues: CASSSPDRGDTEAFF.

This chain links TRBV30 with TRBJ2-3; D perhaps matches TRBD1 (5 bases). The CDR3 is 15 residues long. V gave up 0 bases and J gave up 0 bases, with 10 bases separating them. CDR1 is GTSNPN, CDR2 SVGIG, per germline (reference sequence). The CDR3 DNA reads as TGTGCCTGGAGTGTCTCGGCAGGGAGCACAGATACGCAGTATTTT. Protein: CAWSVSAGSTDTQYF.

The chain carries TRBV5-1 and TRBJ2-7; no firm D call. V was cut by 3 bases and J by 0 bases, with 13 bases left in between. CDR3 length: 15 amino acids. Germline V gives CDR1 SGHRS, CDR2 YFSETQ. CDR3 protein: CASSSKLTSSYEQYF. The CDR3 DNA follows: TGCGCCAGCAGCTCCAAGCTCACCAGCTCCTACGAGCAGTACTTC.

The rearrangement links TRBV4-3 to TRBJ2-1; 8 bases align to TRBD2. CDR1 and CDR2 (germline): LGHNA, YSLEER. The ends lost 1 base at V and 6 bases at J; junction bases unmatched: 8. This CDR3 has 16 residues. The CDR3 DNA reads TGCGCCAGCAGCCAAGGACTAGCGAATCTGTTCAATGAGCAGTTCTTC. Translation gives CASSQGLANLFNEQFF.

J is TRBJ2-7 and V is TRBV25-1; TRBD1 matches at 9 bases. The V gene's germline CDR1 is MGHDK and CDR2 SYGVNS. The trim removed 4 bases at V and 3 bases at J, leaving 4 bases unmatched. The CDR3 runs to 14 residues. CDR3 sequence (DNA): TGTGCCAGCAGTGGGGGGACAGGGCGCTACGAGCAGTACTTC. Translated, it gives CASSGGTGRYEQYF.

This chain connects TRBV18 to TRBJ1-5; D is unresolved. The germline gives CDR1 KGHSH, CDR2 LQKENI. V shed 3 bases and J shed 1 base, with 4 bases lying between them. The length of the CDR3 is 13 residues. CDR3 nucleotides: TGTGCCAGCTCACCGGCAAGCAATCAGCCCCAGCATTTT. Its translation is CASSPASNQPQHF.

This chain connects TRBV2 to TRBJ1-2, with 7 bases aligning to TRBD1. The CDR3 consists of 14 residues. With 6 bases clipped from V and 8 bases from J, the junction kept 12 bases outside the gene matches. Per germline, CDR1 SNHLY and CDR2 FYNNEI. CDR3 residues: CASSLLGGAGGYTF. The CDR3 DNA reads as TGTGCCAGCAGCTTATTAGGGGGCGCGGGGGGCTACACCTTC.

The J gene is TRBJ2-4, the V gene TRBV4-1; D gene uncertain. The CDR3 is made up of 17 amino acids. Trimming removed 0 bases from V and 2 bases from J, with 14 bases in between. From germline, CDR1 is MGHRA and CDR2 YSYEKL. Here the CDR3 reads CASSQDWTESTKNIQYF. The CDR3 DNA reads as TGCGCCAGCAGCCAAGATTGGACGGAGAGTACCAAAAACATTCAGTACTTC.

V is TRBV30 and J is TRBJ1-2; 11 nucleotides align to TRBD1. Trimming cost V 1 base and J 3 bases; bases outside gene matches: 7. From germline, CDR1 is GTSNPN and CDR2 SVGIG (reference sequence). There are 16 residues in the CDR3. CDR3 nucleotides: TGTGCCTGGAGTGGTCGTCCGGGACAGGGGGACTATGGCTACACCTTC. Translation gives CAWSGRPGQGDYGYTF.

The CDR3 loop reads CASSPPGASPLHF. The DNA of the CDR3 is TGTGCCAGCTCACCACCGGGCGCATCACCCCTCCACTTT. V and J are TRBV18 and TRBJ1-6; D is unresolved. Germline assignment: CDR1 KGHSH and CDR2 LQKENI. The CDR3 runs to 13 residues. Trimming cost V 0 bases and J 10 bases, with 7 bases left between them.